These 11 T cell receptor beta chains came from one sample sequenced in a study of tumor-infiltrating lymphocytes in primary liver carcinoma. A primer matching the constant region was used to make TCR beta cDNA from 450 to 550 ng of total RNA. Three-round nested multiplex PCR performed with slightly modified ARM-PCR produced the TCR beta libraries. Both of the initial two PCR rounds ran for 10 cycles and employed TRBV1-TRBV30 forward primers alongside a C-beta reverse primer. TCRdb called the multiplex PCR reads again in MiXCR, with one record for every CDR3 protein. The table lists around 80,000 distinct CDR3 sequences, 69% of them singletons, with less than 30% in the top ten. The tissue used was unsorted bulk material of about 19-33 mg. RNA and DNA were co-extracted from it with the AllPrep DNA/RNA mini kit. The source material was tumor-adjacent normal liver tissue. The receptors were gathered from a man between 35 and 55 years old with primary liver carcinoma and hepatitis B virus infection.

The gene calls are TRBV28 and TRBJ2-1; 7 nucleotides align to TRBD1. The junction had 22 bases not matched to a gene; V was cut back by 7 bases and J by 16 bases. There are 15 residues in the CDR3. Germline V lookup: CDR1 MDHEN, CDR2 SYDVKM. CDR3 coding DNA: TGTGCCAGCAAGACAGGGTTGGGTCAGTACAATGAACATTTCTTC. Encoded protein: CASKTGLGQYNEHFF.

The rearrangement uses TRBV29-1 and TRBJ2-5; D is tentatively TRBD1 or TRBD2 (5 bases each). The CDR3 extends over 11 amino acids. Looked up from germline, CDR1 is SQVTM and CDR2 is ANQGSEA. V was shortened by 6 bases and J by 7 bases, with 12 bases between the two germline ends. The CDR3 is CSVDSGGTQYF. The CDR3, as DNA: TGCAGCGTCGATTCTGGGGGGACCCAGTACTTC.

This clonotype was seen once. The chain combines TRBV10-2 with TRBJ2-5, with D unresolved. V lost 6 bases and J lost 4, with 12 bases in between. This CDR3 is built from 13 residues. The germline V gene encodes CDR1 WSHSY and CDR2 SAAADI. CDR3 amino acids: CASSSGPGETQYF. The CDR3 DNA reads TGCGCCAGCAGCTCTGGTCCTGGAGAGACCCAGTACTTC.

There are many counts of this clonotype. At one boundary the junction diverges from the germline segment, which might be a read error. The V and J genes are TRBV11-2 and TRBJ2-3; D is possibly TRBD2 (6 bases). This CDR3 has 17 residues. CDR1 is SGHAT, CDR2 FQNNGV, per germline. The CDR3 region has the DNA TGTGTCAGCAGCTTAGATCCGGGGGAGACTAGCACAGATACGCAGTATTTT. It specifies CVSSLDPGETSTDTQYF.

This clonotype occurred once. The rearrangement uses TRBV6-2 or TRBV6-3 and TRBJ2-6; D is possibly TRBD1 (6 bases). Germline V gives CDR1 MNHEY, CDR2 SVGEGT. The CDR3 extends over 17 amino acids. V lost 4 bases and J 9 bases, leaving 22 bases between the germline ends. For the CDR3, the DNA is TGTGCCAGCAGTTCCGGGACATGGGGCTTCTGGGTCAACGTCCTGACTTTC. Protein product: CASSSGTWGFWVNVLTF.

About this clonotype: One end of the junction fails to match germline, which may point to a read error. This rearrangement joins TRBV10-3 to TRBJ2-7, with TRBD1 matching 8 bases. This CDR3 has 16 residues. Germline CDR1 reads ENHRY; CDR2 reads SYGVKD. In nucleotides, the CDR3 is TGTGCCATAAGTGAGCCGACGGGCCAGGGGGCCGGGGGGCAGTACTTC. Translating it yields CAISEPTGQGAGGQYF.

Concerning this clonotype itself: The germline gene is not matched at one end of the junction; a read error may be the cause. V gene TRBV5-4 combines with J gene TRBJ2-3; D is unclear. This CDR3 contains 11 residues. Germline CDR1 SGHNT, CDR2 YYREEE (reference sequence). CDR3 sequence: CASSQNERIDF. CDR3 DNA: TGTGCCAGTAGCCAGAACGAAAGGATAGATTTT.

With respect to this clonotype: Relative to the germline gene, one junction end is altered; a read error may explain this. V is TRBV11-2 and J is TRBJ1-2; a possible D gene is TRBD1 (5 bases). Germline V gene lookup returns CDR1 SGHAT and CDR2 FQNNGV. CDR3 length: 15 amino acids. For the CDR3, the DNA is TGTGCCAGCAGTTATATAGGGGACTCCTCCCCTGGCCACACCTTC. Its protein is CASSYIGDSSPGHTF.

On this clonotype: The junction shows a germline mismatch at one end, possibly a read error. J is TRBJ2-7 and V is TRBV11-2; 8 bases match TRBD2. Germline lookup yields CDR1 SGHAT and CDR2 FQNNGV. This CDR3 has 17 amino acids. The CDR3 coding sequence is TGTGCCAGCAGCTTAAGGGGGACTAGTGGGCCCACCTACGAGCAGTGCTTC. It yields the protein CASSLRGTSGPTYEQCF.

Concerning this clonotype itself: Because the CDR3 is missing its conserved closing phenylalanine or tryptophan, this is likely a read error. The chain carries TRBV4-2 and TRBJ1-6, with D possibly being TRBD1 (6 bases). V was cut by 0 bases and J by 9 bases, with 9 bases left in between. The V gene's germline CDR1 is LGHNA and CDR2 YNFKEQ. This CDR3 comprises 14 residues. This chain's CDR3 is CASSQDDRTSPLHL. The CDR3 DNA follows: TGTGCCAGCAGCCAAGATGACAGGACTTCACCCCTCCACCTT.

The sample holds a few counts of this clonotype. This sequence may be a read error, since a much larger clone differs from it by one base. Here the CDR3 omits its conserved ending phenylalanine or tryptophan, so a read error is the likely source. The rearrangement joins TRBV29-1 to TRBJ1-1; D is unclear. The germline V gene has CDR1 SQVTM and CDR2 ANQGSEA. V lost 1 base and J 0 bases, leaving 12 bases between the germline ends. The CDR3 contains 15 residues. The CDR3 spells CSVEAGWGMNTEAFL. The CDR3 region has the DNA TGCAGCGTTGAAGCGGGGTGGGGAATGAACACTGAAGCTTTCCTT.